This T cell receptor beta chain was obtained from a study of cytomegalovirus exposure and HLA in healthy donors (dated by TCRdb to about 2017). In the study overall: According to an earlier analysis of 587 of the donors, about 190 million T cells yielded 117 million unique TCR beta sequences and more than 250 Gb of sequence data. Class I and class II HLA loci were covered by the typing at four-digit resolution. Among about 360 genotyped donors of the cohort, an average of approximately 240,000 unique TCR beta nucleotide sequences were sequenced per donor, about a sixth of them non-productive. An early release that covered approximately 600 HLA-typed donors contained approximately 290 gigabases of sequencing data and tens of millions of unique TCR sequences. Of the roughly 400 genotyped donors, 65% to 90% fell in the genetic ancestry cluster associated with self-reported Caucasian donors. The study used immunosequencing to profile the T cell repertoires of more than 650 subjects and linked those repertoires to cytomegalovirus serostatus. The study combined high-throughput TCR immunosequencing, statistical association of individual TCRs with disease status, and machine learning to predict cytomegalovirus infection status. Roughly five DR-DQ haplotypes were handled as single units for association and clustering, since linkage in the cohort was strong. Every repertoire in the discovery cohort had been generated on one and the same sequencing platform. Alongside the repertoire data, information on donor age, sex, ethnicity and CMV serostatus was compiled. Typing coverage varied by locus: about 629-630 donors for A, B, C, DRB1 and DQB1; roughly 560 for DQA1; approximately 570 for DPA1; roughly 450 for DPB1. A later genetic analysis took genome-wide SNP genotypes for about 65% of the 666 donors and used that subset as a discovery cohort. To study patterns of TCR occurrence, a later analysis re-analyzed previously published TCR beta repertoires from around 670 donors and added high-resolution HLA genotyping. A separate validation cohort of approximately 130 different subjects was used in addition to the approximately 700-subject first cohort. Rather than using new phenotypic data, the later analysis identified candidate immune exposures from TCR beta sequences and from how often those sequences occurred across donors. The aim of the study was to test whether cataloging public T cell receptors could identify signatures of past pathogen exposure. In an earlier analysis of roughly 600 of the donors, high-throughput TCR beta sequencing was used to judge whether each TCR beta V gene segment behaved as functional or pseudogenic. What the research found in general, with its limitations: The presence/absence analyses assumed that sequencing depth was roughly uniform across donors, and that assumption may not be true. V-gene and J-gene trimming of TCR beta chains was associated with a missense DCLRE1C variant in a later genetic analysis, and the association was replicated in an independent cohort. Some IMGT-functional V segments, including TRBV6-2 and TRBV6-3, could not be told apart with the 87-base-pair reads, so those segments were excluded. A further reported finding was that TCR beta sequences accurately predicted the HLA-A and HLA-B alleles for most subjects in the first cohort. Most TCR sequences were observed very rarely across donors, whereas some public TCRs were present in many individuals. In a later analysis, most CMV-associated TCR beta chains were found to appear HLA-restricted, with HLA associations seemingly driven largely by CMV exposure. For the cohort, immune exposure information was limited to CMV serostatus. A cluster of highly shared sequence variants was judged likely to be a technical artifact of the sequencing pipeline. Seventeen rarely observed V segments, including chromosome 9 orphons, were excluded from the earlier analysis of several hundred of the donors because counts were too low. Three of the identified cytomegalovirus-associated TCR beta chains were confirmed in vitro to be specific for cytomegalovirus antigens. Several of the top co-occurrence clusters appeared to be linked to parvovirus B19, influenza, CMV and Epstein-Barr virus, according to a later analysis. Assigning TCR associations to individual alleles was difficult when HLA alleles, especially DR and DQ, strongly co-occurred. HLA typing was unavailable for some donors at each locus, so association tests used only the typed subset. In a later genetic analysis, fewer N-insertions in productive TCRs were reported among donors in an Asian-associated ancestry cluster than the approximately 710-donor mean. Correlated functional status among segregating V segments might be attributable to linkage disequilibrium, but an unknown experimental factor could not be ruled out. A later analysis found that HLA-associated TCR beta chains were more clonally expanded and had lower generation probabilities than equally common non-associated chains. In an earlier analysis of roughly 560 of the donors, most TCR beta V segments were observed in productive rearrangements about 87% or about 30% of the time, broadly matching IMGT annotations. In a later analysis, the rate of TCR association differed among HLA loci, with DRB1 alleles having the most associated TCRs and HLA-C alleles having the fewest. The cohort was sequenced for TCR beta chains only, and without alpha or paired-chain data the features that could be detected were limited. The classifier was reported to diagnose cytomegalovirus status with high specificity and sensitivity in both the original cohort and the validation cohort. The authors suggested that the approach could potentially be extended to other disease states and immunological phenotypes. In the study, around 150 TCR beta chains were listed as associated with cytomegalovirus. At a false discovery rate of 0.05, a later analysis linked fewer than 20,000 TCR beta sequences to specific HLA alleles.

Libraries came from the immunoSEQ multiplex PCR assay. For the multiplex PCR, a mixture combining 60 forward primers for TCR Vbeta segments and 13 reverse primers for TCR Jbeta segments was used. Amplification of the CDR3 region of rearranged TCR beta genes was performed with a multiplex PCR assay on genomic DNA. On the Illumina HiSeq System, the amplified TCR beta libraries were sequenced as 87-base-pair reads. As for the original processing: A later analysis tallied around 87 million unique TCR beta chains across the 640 or so repertoires, and around 9.9 million of those chains were shared by two or more donors. Raw reads were error-corrected and collapsed into unique sequences by a nearest-neighbor algorithm in which closely related sequences were merged to remove PCR and sequencing errors. V, D and J gene segments were assigned by aligning CDR3 sequences to IMGT reference sequences. For a sequence to be retained, a match of at least six nucleotides was required to both a V gene segment and a J gene segment. Rearrangements were classified as productive when the CDR3 lacked stop codons and remained in frame with V and J, and all other rearrangements were classified as non-productive. Following IMGT convention, CDR3 was defined as the stretch from the second conserved V-encoded cysteine up to the conserved J-encoded phenylalanine. Sequences without an unambiguous match to a single V gene segment were excluded from the earlier analysis of approximately 600 of the donors. In an earlier analysis of 450 to 750 of the donors, a V segment was called functional when productive rearrangements were above 56.7%, and segregating when the standard deviation between donors exceeded 5%. A statistical classification framework was built for diagnosing cytomegalovirus status from the catalog of TCR beta chain sequences. V and J gene assignment, in a later analysis, came from comparing TCR nucleotide sequences with IMGT/GENE-DB human TR gene sequences. A later analysis assigned CDR3 sequences and most-parsimonious VDJ recombination scenarios with the TCRdist pipeline. In a later analysis, every TCR beta chain was defined by the combination of its CDR3 amino acid sequence and its V-gene family, and reads without a unique V-gene family were dropped. In a later analysis, a few hundred highly shared, low-generation-probability nucleotide sequences were removed to address suspected cross-contamination and a sequencing artifact. For each public chain, a later analysis derived a clonal expansion index from normalized ranks of inferred template counts within each repertoire. A later analysis computed generation probabilities with a VDJ recombination model fitted to out-of-frame rearrangements, and checked the results against IGoR. Hypergeometric tests were used in a later analysis to score TCR-TCR, TCR-HLA and TCR-CMV co-occurrence, with a repertoire-size bias correction applied to the TCR pairs. To estimate false discovery rates, a later analysis permuted the HLA or CMV assignments 20 times. In a later analysis, co-occurring TCRs were grouped using DBSCAN, with TCRdist sequence similarity added in when clustering inside HLA-allele-positive subsets. Repertoires with fewer than 30,000 or more than 120,000 public chains, plus five repertoires with anomalous nucleotide sharing, were excluded from co-occurrence clustering. TCRdb retrieved this table from immuneACCESS and kept in-frame rearrangements only. Not all clones are present; in checked studies, unresolved V genes account for under half, and no reason is known for the remainder. Clonal size and the V and J genes are those of that table, whereas D and trimming came from the DNA. The sample data list around 150,000 clones, and roughly four fifths of these were observed just once. The ten largest make up 1.5% to 2% of the sample.

For CDR1 and CDR2, the germline V gene lists MNHNS and SASEGT. Ends trimmed: V by 7 bases, J by 4 bases; bases unmatched to a gene: 8. The CDR3 measures 15 amino acids from cysteine to phenylalanine. The entry retains the CDR3 DNA only, 45 bases that are in frame from base 1. In total, approximately 610 healthy bone marrow donors made up the cohort. Cohort members were all nominally healthy when sampled, although unrecorded immune exposures were likely present. The donor was CMV seronegative and belonged to the group of 350 to 400 seronegative cohort members. A peripheral blood sample was collected from each donor, and TCR beta sequencing was performed on peripheral blood mononuclear cells. Genomic DNA extraction from the blood cell samples was performed with the Qiagen DNeasy Blood Extraction Kit. For this clone: Its antigen is not yet known. Base qualities were left out, and no much larger clone turns up one base away.

The sequencing input was PBMCs. This receptor was identified in a woman aged 18 to 35 in good health and CMV-seronegative. The chain joins TRBV6-1 to TRBJ2-5, with TRBD2 identical over 11 junction bases. For the CDR3, the sequence is CASKLAGAIRETQYF. The DNA reads as follows: TGTGCCAGCAAACTAGCGGGGGCAATAAGAGAGACCCAGTACTTC.